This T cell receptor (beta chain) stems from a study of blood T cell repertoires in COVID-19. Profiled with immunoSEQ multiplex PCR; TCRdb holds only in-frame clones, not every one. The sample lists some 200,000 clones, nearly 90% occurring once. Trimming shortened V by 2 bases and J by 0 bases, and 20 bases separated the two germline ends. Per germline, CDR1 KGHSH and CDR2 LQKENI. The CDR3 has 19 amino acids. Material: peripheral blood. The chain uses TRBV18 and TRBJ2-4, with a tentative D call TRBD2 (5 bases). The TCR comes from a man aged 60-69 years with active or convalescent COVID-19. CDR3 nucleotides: TGTGCCAGCTCACCAAGAGAGGGAACACAAAGCCTAGCCAAAAACATTCAGTACTTC. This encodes CASSPREGTQSLAKNIQYF.